Listed below are T cell receptor beta chains from one sample, sequenced in a study of T cell responses to AZD1222 COVID-19 vaccine. Here immunoSEQ multiplex PCR was the method, and the copy in TCRdb shows in-frame clones only, minus some. The sample shows fewer than 90,000 clones, about 90% of them seen only once. Sequenced material: peripheral blood, taken 28 days after the second AZD1222 dose. These TCRs come from an adult who received the AZD1222 COVID-19 vaccine. Both conserved end residues are part of each CDR3. The D gene is left open where the match is weak. Where a row states a size, it is once, few, many or the class of an expanded clone; other rows omit it.

j_call clone_size v_call d_call cdr3_nt cdr3_aa
TRBJ2-5 NA TRBV20-1 TRBD2 TGCAGTGCTAGTACTAGCGGGAGATTTGAGACCCAGTACTTC CSASTSGRFETQYF
TRBJ1-1 NA TRBV5-8 TRBD1 TGTGCCAGCAGTTACAGGGGGCGGGGGACTGAAGCTTTCTTT CASSYRGRGTEAFF
TRBJ1-2 hyperexpanded TRBV5-1 NA TGCGCCAGCAGCTTGGCGGGTTCCGATGGCTACACCTTC CASSLAGSDGYTF
TRBJ1-1 NA TRBV9 NA TGTGCCAGCAGCGTAGAGTGGAACACTGAAGCTTTCTTT CASSVEWNTEAFF
TRBJ2-6 NA TRBV29-1 NA TGCAGCGTTGAAGATCCATTACCTGGGGCCAACGTCCTGACTTTC CSVEDPLPGANVLTF
TRBJ2-4 NA TRBV5-8 TRBD2 TGTGCCAGCAGCTTGGGACTAGCGGGAGGGGGTCTGACCAAAAACATTCAGTACTTC CASSLGLAGGGLTKNIQYF
TRBJ1-1 NA TRBV2 TRBD1 TGTGCCAGCAGACGGACAGGGGGCGTAGGCACTGAAGCTTTCTTT CASRRTGGVGTEAFF
TRBJ1-4 NA TRBV4-1 NA TGCGCCAGCAGCCAAGGATTCCTCGGGGCAACTAATGAAAAACTGTTTTTT CASSQGFLGATNEKLFF
TRBJ1-4 NA TRBV5-1 NA TGCGCCAGCAGCGACGGCAGGGAGGCGAATGAAAAACTGTTTTTT CASSDGREANEKLFF
TRBJ2-2 NA TRBV2 NA TGTGCCAGCAACCCGGGTCTAATTCCTACCGGGGAGCTGTTTTTT CASNPGLIPTGELFF
TRBJ2-1 once TRBV5-4 TRBD2 TGTGCCAGCAGTTATGGGACTAGCGGGGGGTCAAATGAGCAGTTCTTC CASSYGTSGGSNEQFF
TRBJ2-1 few TRBV7-2 TRBD2 TGTGCCAGCAGCTTAGGGCTAGCGGTGATCTACAATGAGCAGTTCTTC CASSLGLAVIYNEQFF
TRBJ2-3 NA TRBV11-3 TRBD2 TGTGCCAGCAGCTTAGTTTTCACTAGCGGGGGGGCCGGTGGAGATACGCAGTATTTT CASSLVFTSGGAGGDTQYF
TRBJ1-3 NA TRBV2 NA TGTGCCTCAAGGGGAACAGCTGGAAACACCATATATTTT CASRGTAGNTIYF
TRBJ2-5 NA TRBV29-1 NA TGCAGCGGGTCCGGGACTCCCAAGGGGGAGACCCAGTACTTC CSGSGTPKGETQYF
TRBJ1-5 once TRBV27 NA TGTGCCAGCAGTTTCGCGAGAGGGGTTAGCAATCAGCCCCAGCATTTT CASSFARGVSNQPQHF
TRBJ2-7 NA TRBV5-1 NA TGCGCCAGCAGGGTCAGGGTAGGGGCAGAGTGGGAATACGAGCAGTACTTC CASRVRVGAEWEYEQYF
TRBJ2-1 NA TRBV11-3 TRBD2 TGTGCCAGCAGCTCCGGCGGGAGTTACAATGAGCAGTTCTTC CASSSGGSYNEQFF
TRBJ1-2 NA TRBV6-6 TRBD1 TGTGCCAGCAGTCCTGGGACAGGGGGGTCGGGTGGCTACACCTTC CASSPGTGGSGGYTF
TRBJ2-7 NA TRBV9 TRBD2 TGTGCCAGCAGCCCCCAAGTGCTAGCGGGTACGGGGGAGCAGTACTTC CASSPQVLAGTGEQYF